This T cell receptor beta chain stems from a study of blood T cell repertoires in COVID-19. At the level of the study: Sites in the United States, Italy and Spain provided acute and convalescent COVID-19 samples. T cells, B-cell-depleted T cells, or PBMCs supplied cDNA or gDNA.

Per the authors' pipeline: Amplification of reference gene primers was used by the study to estimate nucleated cell counts. Using immunoSEQ multiplex PCR, the repertoire was profiled, and TCRdb retains in-frame clones only, with some absent. The D gene and trimming were derived from the DNA, and the V and J assignments and clone size from that table. The repertoire holds about 33,000 clones, with almost 90% as singletons. This clone was recorded only once. The CDR3 has 16 residues. Trimming left V 2 bases short and J 4 bases short, with 15 bases between. Per the germline V gene, CDR1 is MNHEY and CDR2 is SVGEGT.

This receptor was obtained from a human donor in a cohort sampled during active COVID-19. The source material was peripheral blood. The rearrangement links TRBV6-2 or TRBV6-3 to TRBJ1-5, with D possibly TRBD1 on 5 matching bases. The CDR3 nucleotides are TGTGCCAGCAGTTACATGGGTAGGGGATGGAATCAGCCCCAGCATTTT. This sequence encodes CASSYMGRGWNQPQHF.